This is a list of T cell receptor beta chains from one sample in a study of shared clonotypes between healthy human individuals. The protocol was immunoSEQ multiplex PCR, while the TCRdb copy is restricted to in-frame clones and leaves out a portion. The data show around 2,000,000 clones, about 95% seen once. The sample was naive CD8+ T cells sorted from blood. Receptors were obtained from a man younger than 35 in good health. Both conserved end residues are part of each CDR3. D genes are given only for firm matches. Rows give clone size only sometimes, using once, few, many, or a class for an expanded clone.

d_call j_call cdr3_length clone_size v_call cdr3_aa cdr3_nt
. TRBJ1-6 17 . TRBV27 CASSLRQGYSYNSPLHF TGTGCCAGCAGTTTGCGTCAGGGATACTCCTATAATTCACCCCTCCACTTT
TRBD1 TRBJ2-7 18 . TRBV10-3 CAISESLGTGLGSYEQYF TGTGCCATCAGTGAGTCGTTGGGGACAGGGTTGGGTTCCTACGAGCAGTACTTC
. TRBJ1-1 20 . TRBV21-1 CASSTTDAMTRGGGNTEAFF TGTGCCAGCAGCACGACGGACGCCATGACCCGGGGAGGGGGGAACACTGAAGCTTTCTTT
. TRBJ2-6 14 . TRBV6-5 CASTWGHGANVLTF TGTGCCAGCACTTGGGGGCATGGGGCCAACGTCCTGACTTTC
TRBD2 TRBJ2-1 16 . TRBV4-1 CASSPLGLAGENEQFF TGCGCCAGCAGCCCCCTCGGACTAGCGGGGGAGAATGAGCAGTTCTTC
. TRBJ2-7 17 . TRBV11-2 CASLRPSRPPQPYEQYF TGTGCCAGCTTACGACCAAGCCGCCCGCCGCAACCCTACGAGCAGTACTTC
TRBD2 TRBJ2-3 15 . TRBV11-2 CASSSTSGAMDTQYF TGTGCCAGCAGCTCGACTAGCGGGGCCATGGATACGCAGTATTTT
. TRBJ2-1 13 . TRBV4-3 CASSPEQWNEQFF TGCGCCAGCAGCCCGGAACAGTGGAATGAGCAGTTCTTC
TRBD1 TRBJ2-5 14 . TRBV9 CASSVDGTGALKYF TGTGCCAGCAGCGTAGACGGGACAGGGGCCCTTAAGTACTTC
TRBD2 TRBJ2-7 15 . TRBV7-9 CASSPDYRGVHEQYF TGTGCCAGCAGCCCAGACTATCGGGGGGTCCACGAGCAGTACTTC
TRBD2 TRBJ2-3 14 . TRBV6-5 CASSLSGPTDTQYF TGTGCCAGCAGTCTTAGCGGGCCCACAGATACGCAGTATTTT
TRBD2 TRBJ2-7 14 . TRBV27 CASRVSGNSYEQYF TGTGCCAGCAGGGTAAGCGGGAACTCCTACGAGCAGTACTTC
TRBD1 TRBJ1-2 14 . TRBV6-5 CASVWGQENYGYTF TGTGCCTCCGTTTGGGGACAGGAAAACTATGGCTACACCTTC
TRBD1 TRBJ2-7 14 . TRBV9 CASSNTGGLDEQYF TGTGCCAGCAGCAACACAGGGGGCTTGGACGAGCAGTACTTC
. TRBJ2-6 17 . TRBV5-4 CASSFGTQFSGANVLTF TGTGCCAGCAGCTTTGGGACACAATTCTCTGGGGCCAACGTCCTGACTTTC
. TRBJ2-7 19 once TRBV18 CASSPAGTLGGVDTYEQYF TGTGCCAGCTCACCTGCAGGCACCTTGGGGGGTGTTGATACCTACGAGCAGTACTTC
TRBD2 TRBJ2-1 16 . TRBV10-2 CASSGGLAGLDNEQFF TGCGCCAGCAGTGGGGGACTAGCGGGGCTAGACAATGAGCAGTTCTTC
. TRBJ2-1 13 . TRBV5-1 CASSLVPDGEQFF TGCGCCAGCAGCTTGGTGCCAGACGGCGAGCAGTTCTTC
. TRBJ2-7 14 . TRBV4-1 CASSQNALSYEQYF TGCGCCAGCAGCCAGAACGCCCTCTCCTACGAGCAGTACTTC
. TRBJ1-4 15 . TRBV5-1 CASRSSRAANEKLFF TGCGCCAGCAGATCGTCTAGGGCGGCTAATGAAAAACTGTTTTTT
TRBD1 TRBJ1-2 12 . TRBV9 CASSATGYGYTF TGTGCCAGCAGCGCGACAGGGTATGGCTACACCTTC
TRBD2 TRBJ2-1 14 . TRBV7-8 CASSSSGRDNEQFF TGTGCCAGCAGCTCGAGCGGGAGGGACAATGAGCAGTTCTTC
. TRBJ2-1 11 . TRBV30 CAWADVNEQFF TGTGCCTGGGCCGACGTCAATGAGCAGTTCTTC
. TRBJ2-3 15 . TRBV9 CASSVVSGSTDTQYF TGTGCCAGCAGCGTAGTGTCAGGGAGCACAGATACGCAGTATTTT
TRBD2 TRBJ2-1 15 once TRBV19 CASSASGEAYNEQFF TGTGCCAGTAGTGCTAGCGGGGAGGCCTACAATGAGCAGTTCTTC
TRBD2 TRBJ2-7 15 . TRBV4-3 CASSQGLAGRYEQYF TGCGCCAGCAGCCAAGGACTAGCGGGCCGCTACGAGCAGTACTTC
TRBD2 TRBJ2-7 15 once TRBV4-3 CASSQGGTSEFEQYF TGCGCCAGCAGCCAAGGTGGGACTAGCGAGTTCGAGCAGTACTTC
TRBD2 TRBJ2-2 15 . TRBV4-1 CASSSSGSYTGELFF TGCGCCAGCAGCTCTAGCGGGTCATACACCGGGGAGCTGTTTTTT
TRBD1 TRBJ2-7 14 . TRBV6-5 CASSAETGTYEQYF TGTGCCAGCAGTGCCGAGACAGGGACCTACGAGCAGTACTTC
TRBD1 TRBJ1-1 12 . TRBV30 CAWSSGGTEAFF TGTGCCTGGAGTTCAGGGGGCACTGAAGCTTTCTTT
. TRBJ2-1 12 . TRBV28 CASSSRYNEQFF TGTGCCAGCAGTTCTAGATACAATGAGCAGTTCTTC
TRBD1 TRBJ2-7 14 . TRBV30 CAWRNPGQGYEQYF TGTGCCTGGAGAAACCCGGGACAGGGGTACGAGCAGTACTTC
. TRBJ2-5 13 . TRBV5-6 CASSLKGAETQYF TGTGCCAGCAGCTTGAAGGGAGCCGAGACCCAGTACTTC
. TRBJ2-2 17 . TRBV5-4 CASSPGGTGPNAGELFF TGTGCCAGCAGCCCCGGGGGAACAGGGCCGAACGCCGGGGAGCTGTTTTTT
. TRBJ2-1 15 . TRBV7-2 CASSLGALTYNEQFF TGTGCCAGCAGCTTAGGGGCTCTCACCTACAATGAGCAGTTCTTC
. TRBJ2-7 15 . TRBV6-1 CASSAAGGQIYEQYF TGTGCCAGCAGTGCGGCGGGGGGACAGATCTACGAGCAGTACTTC
. TRBJ2-7 14 . TRBV9 CASSVEQGTGEQYF TGTGCCAGCAGCGTAGAGCAGGGTACCGGCGAGCAGTACTTC
. TRBJ2-7 14 few TRBV28 CASSPVGLTNEQYF TGTGCCAGCAGTCCCGTCGGGTTGACAAACGAGCAGTACTTC
. TRBJ2-3 17 . TRBV7-8 CASSPVRGARQGDTQYF TGTGCCAGCAGCCCCGTGAGGGGGGCCCGACAGGGAGATACGCAGTATTTT
. TRBJ2-2 18 . TRBV7-7 CASSLEASRHMLPGELFF TGTGCTAGCAGCTTAGAGGCGAGTCGGCACATGCTGCCCGGGGAGCTGTTTTTT
. TRBJ1-4 14 . TRBV4-1 CASSHPGGFEKLFF TGCGCCAGCAGCCACCCGGGGGGATTTGAAAAACTGTTTTTT
TRBD2 TRBJ2-7 17 . TRBV4-1 CASSQAASGRAVYEQYF TGCGCCAGCAGCCAAGCTGCAAGCGGGAGGGCCGTCTACGAGCAGTACTTC
. TRBJ1-5 13 . TRBV7-9 CASSQTQLGPQHF TGTGCCAGCAGCCAAACCCAACTGGGGCCCCAGCATTTT
TRBD1 TRBJ2-3 13 . TRBV27 CASSSTGGNTQYF TGTGCCAGCAGTTCTACAGGGGGAAATACGCAGTATTTT
. TRBJ2-7 15 . TRBV7-2 CASSLSGTSPYEQYF TGTGCCAGCAGCCTATCCGGGACCAGCCCCTACGAGCAGTACTTC
. TRBJ1-1 14 . TRBV7-9 CASSFTGWNTEAFF TGTGCCAGCAGCTTTACAGGGTGGAACACTGAAGCTTTCTTT
. TRBJ2-1 13 . TRBV13 CASSLMAFNEQFF TGTGCCAGCAGCTTAATGGCGTTCAATGAGCAGTTCTTC
. TRBJ1-1 13 . TRBV5-6 CASSSGTSIFAFF TGTGCCAGCAGCTCCGGGACAAGTATTTTTGCTTTCTTT
TRBD1 TRBJ1-6 15 . TRBV11-2 CASSPLTGSNSPLHF TGTGCCAGCAGCCCCCTGACAGGGTCAAATTCACCCCTCCACTTT
. TRBJ2-1 12 . TRBV28 CASSLTEHEQFF TGTGCCAGCAGTTTAACGGAGCATGAGCAGTTCTTC
. TRBJ1-5 15 . TRBV14 CASSQARDSNQPQHF TGTGCCAGCAGCCAAGCCAGGGATAGCAATCAGCCCCAGCATTTT
. TRBJ2-1 17 . TRBV9 CASTGPGQGGQYNEQFF TGTGCCAGCACCGGACCAGGGCAGGGGGGGCAATACAATGAGCAGTTCTTC
. TRBJ1-1 12 . TRBV28 CASSPPYPEAFF TGTGCCAGCAGTCCACCGTACCCTGAAGCTTTCTTT
. TRBJ2-7 14 once TRBV25-1 CASSESGWGHEQYF TGTGCCAGCAGTGAATCAGGGTGGGGCCACGAGCAGTACTTC